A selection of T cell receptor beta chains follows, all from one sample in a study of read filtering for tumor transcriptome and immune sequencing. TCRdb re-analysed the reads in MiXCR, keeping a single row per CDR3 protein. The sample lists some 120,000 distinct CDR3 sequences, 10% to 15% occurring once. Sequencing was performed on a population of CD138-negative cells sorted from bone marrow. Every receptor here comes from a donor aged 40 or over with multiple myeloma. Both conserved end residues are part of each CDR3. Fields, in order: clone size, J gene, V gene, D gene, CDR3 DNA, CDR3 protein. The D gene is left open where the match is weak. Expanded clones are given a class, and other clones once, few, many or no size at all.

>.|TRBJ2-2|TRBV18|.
TGTGCCAGCTCACCTCATCCTCCTAGCGCCGGGGAGCTGTTTTTT
CASSPHPPSAGELFF
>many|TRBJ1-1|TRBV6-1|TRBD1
TGTGCCAGCAGTAGCGGGACAGGGTACCAACCTGAAGCTTTCTTT
CASSSGTGYQPEAFF
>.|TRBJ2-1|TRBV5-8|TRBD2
TGTGCCCGCAGGACTAGCCCTCATTCCTACAATGAGCAGTTCTTC
CARRTSPHSYNEQFF
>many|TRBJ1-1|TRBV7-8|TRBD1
TGTGCCAGCAGCTTAGACCCGGACAGGGTGGGGGATTGGGCTTTCTTT
CASSLDPDRVGDWAFF
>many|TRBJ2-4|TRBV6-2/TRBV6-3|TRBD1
TGTGCCAGCAGTCGGAGGACAGGGGGGCCCGGGAACATTCAGTACTTC
CASSRRTGGPGNIQYF
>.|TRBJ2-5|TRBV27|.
TGTGCCAGCTGCTTAATTGGGGGCCAAGAGACCCAGTACTTC
CASCLIGGQETQYF
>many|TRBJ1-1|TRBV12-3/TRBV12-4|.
TGTGCCAGCAGCCCTAACCTGGCGAACACTGAAGCTTTCTTT
CASSPNLANTEAFF
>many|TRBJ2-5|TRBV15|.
TGTGCCACCAGCAGAGATATGGCAAAAGAGACCCAGTACTTC
CATSRDMAKETQYF
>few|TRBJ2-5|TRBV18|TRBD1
TGTGCCAGCTCAGGGGCCAAATCGGACAGGGGGCAACAAGAGACCCAGTACTTC
CASSGAKSDRGQQETQYF
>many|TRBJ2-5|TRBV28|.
TGTGCCAGCGGGCACCAAGAGACCCAGTACTTC
CASGHQETQYF
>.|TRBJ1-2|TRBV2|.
TGTGCCAGCAGACCTACAGAACTATATGGCTACACCTTC
CASRPTELYGYTF
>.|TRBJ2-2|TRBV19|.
TGTGCCAGTAGTATGCGGACCGGGGAGCTGTTTTTT
CASSMRTGELFF
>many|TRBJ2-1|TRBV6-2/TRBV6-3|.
TGTGCCAGCAGTTACCGGGCGGGGCTATACAATGAGCAGTTCTTC
CASSYRAGLYNEQFF
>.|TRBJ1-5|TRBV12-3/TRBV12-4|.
TGTGCCAGCAGTTCGACATGGTACAATCAGCCCCAGCATTTT
CASSSTWYNQPQHF
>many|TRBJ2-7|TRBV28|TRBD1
TGTGCCAGCAGTTCACCGGGACAGGCCTACGAGCAGTACTTC
CASSSPGQAYEQYF
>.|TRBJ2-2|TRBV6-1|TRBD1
TGTGCCAGCAGTGCTACCTTTACAGGGGACACCGGGGAGCTGTTTTTT
CASSATFTGDTGELFF
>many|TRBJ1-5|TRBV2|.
TGTGCCAGCAGAGATTTTGCACAAAAGCCCCAGCATTTT
CASRDFAQKPQHF
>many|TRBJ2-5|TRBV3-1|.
TGTGCCAGCTCGGGCTCCCTGCAAGAGACCCAGTACTTC
CASSGSLQETQYF
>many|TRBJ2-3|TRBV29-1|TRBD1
TGCAGCGTCGCCGCTGGACAGGGGATCACAGATACGCAGTATTTT
CSVAAGQGITDTQYF
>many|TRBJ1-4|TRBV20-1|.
TGCAGTGCTAGACTCCGTGGGGCATGGGAAAAACTGTTTTTT
CSARLRGAWEKLFF
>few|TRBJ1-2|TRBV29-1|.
TGCAGCGTGTCCCCGGGAGCTAACTATGGCTACACCTTC
CSVSPGANYGYTF
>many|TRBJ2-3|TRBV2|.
TGTGCCAGAAGCACAGATACGCAGTATTTT
CARSTDTQYF
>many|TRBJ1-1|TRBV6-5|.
TGTGCCAGCAGTTATCGCCAACGAGCTGAAGCTTTCTTT
CASSYRQRAEAFF
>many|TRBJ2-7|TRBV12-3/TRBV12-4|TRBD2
TGTGCCAGCAGAACTAGCGGGAGGGCCCTCGAGCAGTACTTC
CASRTSGRALEQYF
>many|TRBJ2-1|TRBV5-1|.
TGCGCCAGCAGCTTGGCGACAGAACCTTACAATGAGCAGTTCTTC
CASSLATEPYNEQFF
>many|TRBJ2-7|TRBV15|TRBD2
TGTGCCACCAGCAGAGAGGGACTAGTATTATCCGAGCAGTACTTC
CATSREGLVLSEQYF
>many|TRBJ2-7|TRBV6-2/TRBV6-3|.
TGTGCCAGCAGTGCGAGCTCCTACGAGCAGTACTTC
CASSASSYEQYF
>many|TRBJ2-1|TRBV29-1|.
TGCAGCGTTGAAGATAGAAGGGTTACCTACAATGAGCAGTTCTTC
CSVEDRRVTYNEQFF
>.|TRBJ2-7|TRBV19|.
TGTGCCAGTAGTCTACAGTTAAACTCCTACGAGCAGTACTTC
CASSLQLNSYEQYF
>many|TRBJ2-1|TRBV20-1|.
TGCAGTGCTAGTCCCTGGGGGCCTAACAATGAGCAGTTCTTC
CSASPWGPNNEQFF
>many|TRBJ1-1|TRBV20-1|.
TGCAGTGCTAGAGACATCCAGGGGTTGGGCACTGAAGCTTTCTTT
CSARDIQGLGTEAFF
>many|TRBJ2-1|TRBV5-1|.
TGCGCCAGCAGCCTAGTCGGGCATGAGCAGTTCTTC
CASSLVGHEQFF
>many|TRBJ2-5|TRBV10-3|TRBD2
TGTGCCATCAGTGAGTCACTTAGCGGGGGGCAAGAGACCCAGTACTTC
CAISESLSGGQETQYF
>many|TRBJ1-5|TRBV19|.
TGTGCCAGTAGTGCCACAGGGATTTTTGGTCAGCCCCAGCATTTT
CASSATGIFGQPQHF
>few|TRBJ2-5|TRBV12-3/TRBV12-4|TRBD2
TGTGCCAGCAGCCTCCACTCTAGCGGAGGGCCTCGGGAGGCCCAGTACTTC
CASSLHSSGGPREAQYF
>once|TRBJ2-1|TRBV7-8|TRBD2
TGTGCCAGCGCGCAGGGACTAGCGGGCTACAATGAGCAGCTCTTC
CASAQGLAGYNEQLF
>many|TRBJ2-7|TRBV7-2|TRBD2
TGTGCCAGCAGCTCCTTAACTAGCGGGATTGGTGAGCAGTACTTC
CASSSLTSGIGEQYF
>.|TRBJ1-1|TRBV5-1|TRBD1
TGCGCCAGCAGCTTAACTCCGGGACAGGTGAACACTGAAGCTTTCTTT
CASSLTPGQVNTEAFF
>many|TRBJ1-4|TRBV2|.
TGTGCCAGCATCGATCCGGGACCCGCAGGCGATAATGAAAAACTGTTTTTT
CASIDPGPAGDNEKLFF
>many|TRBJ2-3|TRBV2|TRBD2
TGTGCCAACACACTAGCGGGAGCCACAGATACGCAGTATTTT
CANTLAGATDTQYF
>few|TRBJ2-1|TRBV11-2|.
TGTGCCAGCAGCACCAGCGACACCTACAATGAGCAGTTCTTC
CASSTSDTYNEQFF
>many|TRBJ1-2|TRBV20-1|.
TGCAGTGCTAGTCCCCCGGGGGGAAGTCTCATCTTC
CSASPPGGSLIF
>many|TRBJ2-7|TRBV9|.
TGTGCCAGCAGCGCGACCGGGACATCCCACGAGCAGTACTTC
CASSATGTSHEQYF
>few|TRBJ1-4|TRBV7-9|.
TGTGCCAGCAGCCGGGACACCCAGGAGGAAAAACTGTTTTTT
CASSRDTQEEKLFF
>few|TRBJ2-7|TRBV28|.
TGTGCCAGCAGATCGGGGGCCTACGAGCAGTACTTC
CASRSGAYEQYF
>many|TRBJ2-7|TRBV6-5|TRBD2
TGTGCCAGCATTGGGACTAGCGGGAGTAGTTACGAGCAGTACTTC
CASIGTSGSSYEQYF
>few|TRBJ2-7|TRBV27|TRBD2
TGTGCCAGCAGTTTACAGCCTAGCGGGGCCTACGAGCAGTACTTC
CASSLQPSGAYEQYF
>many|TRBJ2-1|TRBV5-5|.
TGTGCCAGCAGCTTCGGGAGTTTCCACAATGAGCAGTTCTTC
CASSFGSFHNEQFF
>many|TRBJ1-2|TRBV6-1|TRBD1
TGTGCCAGCATAGTTGGGGACAGCACTAACTATGGCTACACCTTC
CASIVGDSTNYGYTF
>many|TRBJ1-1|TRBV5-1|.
TGCGCCAGCAGCTTGGCCGGGGGTGGTAACACTGAAGCTTTCTTT
CASSLAGGGNTEAFF
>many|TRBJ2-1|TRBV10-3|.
TGTGCCGCCCATGGGGACCAATACAATGAGCAGTTCTTC
CAAHGDQYNEQFF
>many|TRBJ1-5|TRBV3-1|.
TGTGCCAGCAGCCTGGACGAGGGGCGGCAGCATTTT
CASSLDEGRQHF
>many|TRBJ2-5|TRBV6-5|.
TGTGCCAGCAGCCGCTCGGGCGGCCGGGTGGAGACCCAGTACTTC
CASSRSGGRVETQYF
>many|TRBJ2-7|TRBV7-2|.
TGTGCCAGCAGCTTAGGCGTAGGGAGGCAGTACTTC
CASSLGVGRQYF